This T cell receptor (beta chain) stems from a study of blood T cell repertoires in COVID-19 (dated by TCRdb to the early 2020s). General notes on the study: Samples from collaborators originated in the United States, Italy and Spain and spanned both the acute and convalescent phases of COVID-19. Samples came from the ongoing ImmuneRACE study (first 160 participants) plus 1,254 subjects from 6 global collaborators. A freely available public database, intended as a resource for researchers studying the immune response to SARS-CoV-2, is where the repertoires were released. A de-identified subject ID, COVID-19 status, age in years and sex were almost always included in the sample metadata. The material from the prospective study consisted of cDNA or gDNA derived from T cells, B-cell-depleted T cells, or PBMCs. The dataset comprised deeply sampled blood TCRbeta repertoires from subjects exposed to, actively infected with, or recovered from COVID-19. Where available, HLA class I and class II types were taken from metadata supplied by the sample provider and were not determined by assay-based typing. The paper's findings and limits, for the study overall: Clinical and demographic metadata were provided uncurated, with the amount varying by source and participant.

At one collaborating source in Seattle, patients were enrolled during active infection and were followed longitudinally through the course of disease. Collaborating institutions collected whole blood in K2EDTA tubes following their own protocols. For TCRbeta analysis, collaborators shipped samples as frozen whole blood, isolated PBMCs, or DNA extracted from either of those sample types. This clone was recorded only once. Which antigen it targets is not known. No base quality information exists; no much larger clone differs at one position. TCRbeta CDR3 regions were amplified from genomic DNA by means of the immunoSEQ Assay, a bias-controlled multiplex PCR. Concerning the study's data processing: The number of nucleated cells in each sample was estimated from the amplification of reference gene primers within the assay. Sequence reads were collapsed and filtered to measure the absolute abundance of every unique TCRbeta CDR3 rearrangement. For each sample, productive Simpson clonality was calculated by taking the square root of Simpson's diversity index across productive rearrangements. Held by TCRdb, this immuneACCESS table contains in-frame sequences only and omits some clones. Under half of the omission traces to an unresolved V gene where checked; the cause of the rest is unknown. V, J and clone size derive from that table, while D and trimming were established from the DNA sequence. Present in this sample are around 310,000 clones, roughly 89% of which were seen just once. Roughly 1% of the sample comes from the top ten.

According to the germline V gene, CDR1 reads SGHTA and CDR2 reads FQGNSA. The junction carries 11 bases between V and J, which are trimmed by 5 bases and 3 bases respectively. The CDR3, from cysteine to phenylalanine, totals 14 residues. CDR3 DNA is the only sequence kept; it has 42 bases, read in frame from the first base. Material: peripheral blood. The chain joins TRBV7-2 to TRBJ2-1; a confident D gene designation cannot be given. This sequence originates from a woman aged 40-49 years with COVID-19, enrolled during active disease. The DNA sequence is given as TGTGCCAGCAGCCTCATGACACTCTACAATGAGCAGTTCTTC. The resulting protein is CASSLMTLYNEQFF.